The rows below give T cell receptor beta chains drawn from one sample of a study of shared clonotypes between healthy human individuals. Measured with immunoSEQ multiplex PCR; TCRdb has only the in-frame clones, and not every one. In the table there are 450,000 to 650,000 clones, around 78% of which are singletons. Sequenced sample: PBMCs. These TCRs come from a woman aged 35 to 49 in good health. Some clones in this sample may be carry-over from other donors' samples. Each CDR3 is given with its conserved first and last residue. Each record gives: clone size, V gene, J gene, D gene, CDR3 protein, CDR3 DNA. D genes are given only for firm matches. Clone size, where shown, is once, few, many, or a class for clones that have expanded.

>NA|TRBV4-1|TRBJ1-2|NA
CASGTSSNGYTF
TGCGCCAGCGGCACCTCCTCAAATGGCTACACCTTC
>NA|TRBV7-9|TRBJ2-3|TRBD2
CASSLSGSSDTQYF
TGTGCCAGCAGCTTGAGCGGGAGTTCAGATACGCAGTATTTT
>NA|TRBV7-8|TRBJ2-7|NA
CASSNFSADLSYEQYF
TGTGCCAGCAGCAACTTTAGCGCCGACCTCTCCTACGAGCAGTACTTC
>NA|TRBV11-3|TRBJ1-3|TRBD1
CASSPGTAGNTIYF
TGTGCCAGCAGCCCCGGGACAGCTGGAAACACCATATATTTT
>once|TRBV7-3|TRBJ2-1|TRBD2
CASSSRRLAGGDNEQFF
TGTGCCAGCAGCTCGCGGCGACTAGCGGGAGGGGACAATGAGCAGTTCTTC
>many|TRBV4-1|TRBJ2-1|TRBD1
CASSGHPLGQGANEQFF
TGCGCCAGCAGCGGACACCCCCTGGGACAGGGGGCTAATGAGCAGTTCTTC
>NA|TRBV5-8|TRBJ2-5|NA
CASKSTGLQETQYF
TGTGCCAGCAAATCAACGGGTCTCCAAGAGACCCAGTACTTC
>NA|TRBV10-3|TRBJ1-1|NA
CAISGAGRTEAFF
TGTGCCATCAGTGGAGCGGGGCGTACTGAAGCTTTCTTT
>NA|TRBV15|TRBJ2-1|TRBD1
CATSRGDRIPNEQFF
TGTGCCACCAGCAGGGGGGACAGAATCCCCAATGAGCAGTTCTTC
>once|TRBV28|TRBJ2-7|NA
CASRPLMAQRDINYEQYF
TGTGCCAGCAGGCCGTTAATGGCGCAGCGGGACATAAACTACGAGCAGTACTTC
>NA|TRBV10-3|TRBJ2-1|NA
CASSYPHGGSYNEQFF
TGTGCCAGCAGTTACCCTCACGGAGGTTCCTACAATGAGCAGTTCTTC
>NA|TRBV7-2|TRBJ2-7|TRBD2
CASSPQAGGTYEQYF
TGTGCCAGCAGCCCCCAGGCGGGAGGGACCTACGAGCAGTACTTC
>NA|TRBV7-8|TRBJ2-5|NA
CASSSAGGAGVETQYF
TGTGCCAGCAGTTCTGCAGGGGGCGCGGGGGTAGAGACCCAGTACTTC
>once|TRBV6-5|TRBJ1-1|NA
CASSYSRGTEAFF
TGTGCCAGCAGTTACTCTAGGGGCACTGAAGCTTTCTTT
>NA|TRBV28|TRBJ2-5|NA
CASSLGGPQETQYF
TGTGCCAGCAGTTTAGGCGGCCCCCAAGAGACCCAGTACTTC
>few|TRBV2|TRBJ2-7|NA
CASSEPKEQYF
TGTGCCAGCAGTGAACCAAAGGAGCAGTACTTC
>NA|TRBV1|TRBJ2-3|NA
CTSSQAQGDTQYF
TGCACCAGCAGCCAGGCCCAGGGGGATACGCAGTATTTT
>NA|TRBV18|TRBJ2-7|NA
CASSPAQGGVTYEQYF
TGTGCCAGCTCACCGGCCCAGGGGGGCGTCACCTACGAGCAGTACTTC
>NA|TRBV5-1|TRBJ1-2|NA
CASSPTWDYGYTF
TGCGCCAGCAGCCCGACTTGGGACTATGGCTACACCTTC
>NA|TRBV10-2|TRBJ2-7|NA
CASSVGRDSYEQYF
TGCGCCAGCAGTGTCGGGCGAGACTCCTACGAGCAGTACTTC
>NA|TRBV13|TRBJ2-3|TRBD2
CASSFGGRGDTQYF
TGTGCCAGCAGCTTCGGCGGGAGAGGGGATACGCAGTATTTT
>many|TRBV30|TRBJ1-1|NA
CAWKAGHRNTEAFF
TGTGCCTGGAAAGCGGGACATCGGAACACTGAAGCTTTCTTT
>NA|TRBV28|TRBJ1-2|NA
CASSSTDYGYTF
TGTGCCAGCAGTTCGACAGACTATGGCTACACCTTC
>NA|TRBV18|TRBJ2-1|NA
CASSPASSSYNEQFF
TGTGCCAGCTCACCAGCGAGTAGTTCCTACAATGAGCAGTTCTTC
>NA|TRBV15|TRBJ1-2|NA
CATSRDKGLPQANYGYTF
TGTGCCACCAGCAGAGATAAGGGACTCCCCCAGGCTAACTATGGCTACACCTTC
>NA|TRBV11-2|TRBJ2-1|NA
CASSLGKDYYNEQFF
TGTGCCAGCAGCTTAGGGAAGGATTACTACAATGAGCAGTTCTTC
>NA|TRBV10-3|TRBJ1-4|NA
CAISEGQGRASRF
TGTGCCATCAGTGAGGGTCAGGGGAGGGCCTCTCGTTTT
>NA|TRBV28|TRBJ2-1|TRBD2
CASTRTSGRLGDEQFF
TGTGCCAGCACACGGACTAGCGGGAGGTTAGGGGATGAGCAGTTCTTC
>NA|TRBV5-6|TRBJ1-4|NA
CASSLWAASNEKLFF
TGTGCCAGCAGCTTGTGGGCAGCAAGTAATGAAAAACTGTTTTTT
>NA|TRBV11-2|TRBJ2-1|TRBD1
CASSPSGQGYNEQFF
TGTGCCAGCAGCCCTTCGGGACAGGGGTACAATGAGCAGTTCTTC
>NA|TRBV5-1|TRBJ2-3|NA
CASSQTRVRATDTQYF
TGCGCCAGCAGCCAAACGCGGGTTCGAGCAACAGATACGCAGTATTTT
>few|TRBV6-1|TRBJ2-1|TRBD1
CASKTGTGIHEQFF
TGTGCCAGCAAAACCGGGACAGGGATACATGAGCAGTTCTTC
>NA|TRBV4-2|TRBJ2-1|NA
CASTTANYNEQFF
TGTGCCAGCACGACGGCAAACTACAATGAGCAGTTCTTC
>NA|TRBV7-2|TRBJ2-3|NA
CASSLVGGGEDTQYF
TGTGCCAGCAGCTTAGTGGGAGGGGGTGAAGATACGCAGTATTTT
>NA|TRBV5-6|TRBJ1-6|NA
CASSFGQNNSPLHF
TGTGCCAGCAGCTTCGGACAGAACAATTCACCCCTCCACTTT
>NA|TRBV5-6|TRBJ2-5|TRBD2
CASSSLREGETQYF
TGTGCCAGCAGCTCCCTGCGGGAGGGTGAGACCCAGTACTTC
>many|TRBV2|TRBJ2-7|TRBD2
CATRPGTTLREQYF
TGTGCCACGAGACCCGGGACTACTCTACGCGAGCAGTACTTC
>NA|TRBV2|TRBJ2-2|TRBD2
CASSWASGSKHTGELFF
TGTGCCAGCAGTTGGGCTAGCGGGAGTAAGCACACCGGGGAGCTGTTTTTT
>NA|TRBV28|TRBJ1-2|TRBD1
CASSFRDRILYGYTF
TGTGCCAGCAGTTTCCGGGACAGGATCCTCTATGGCTACACCTTC
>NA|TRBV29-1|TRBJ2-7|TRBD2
CSVDASGSGEQYF
TGCAGCGTGGATGCTAGCGGGAGTGGCGAGCAGTACTTC
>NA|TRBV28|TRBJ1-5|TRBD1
CASSTLGGGVQPQHF
TGTGCCAGCAGCACCCTAGGGGGCGGGGTACAGCCCCAGCATTTT
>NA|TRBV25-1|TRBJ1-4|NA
CASSESPAEKLFF
TGTGCCAGCAGTGAAAGCCCGGCTGAAAAACTGTTTTTT
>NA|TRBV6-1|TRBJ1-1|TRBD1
CASSVRGQNTEAFF
TGTGCCAGCAGTGTGAGGGGGCAAAACACTGAAGCTTTCTTT
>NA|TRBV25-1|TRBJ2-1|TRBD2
CASRSSGRLGEQFF
TGTGCCAGCAGGTCTAGCGGGAGGTTGGGTGAGCAGTTCTTC
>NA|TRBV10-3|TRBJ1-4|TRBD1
CAISESGGGAEKLFF
TGTGCCATCAGTGAGTCGGGAGGGGGCGCTGAAAAACTGTTTTTT
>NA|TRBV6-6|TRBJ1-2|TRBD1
CASSYSPGQSYGYTF
TGTGCCAGCAGTTACTCACCGGGACAGAGCTATGGCTACACCTTC
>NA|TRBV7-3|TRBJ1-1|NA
CASSLVGGNTEAFF
TGTGCCAGCAGCTTAGTTGGTGGGAACACTGAAGCTTTCTTT
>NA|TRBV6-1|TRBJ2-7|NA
CASSEEIGLVAYGQYF
TGTGCCAGCAGTGAAGAGATCGGATTGGTGGCCTACGGGCAGTACTTC
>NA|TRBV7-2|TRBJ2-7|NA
CASSLWGRQNEQYF
TGTGCCAGCAGCTTATGGGGGAGGCAGAACGAGCAGTACTTC
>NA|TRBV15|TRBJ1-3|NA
CATSRDSDGNTIYF
TGTGCCACCAGCAGGGACAGTGATGGAAACACCATATATTTT
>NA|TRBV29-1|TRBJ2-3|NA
CSVGATGTGSTDTQYF
TGCAGCGTTGGGGCAACCGGGACGGGGAGCACAGATACGCAGTATTTT
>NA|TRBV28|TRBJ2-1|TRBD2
CASEGTSGSGYNEQFF
TGTGCCAGCGAGGGGACTAGCGGGAGCGGGTACAATGAGCAGTTCTTC
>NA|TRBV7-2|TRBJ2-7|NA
CASSLVSSYEQYF
TGTGCCAGCAGCTTAGTGAGCTCCTACGAGCAGTACTTC
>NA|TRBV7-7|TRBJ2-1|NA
CASSPGTSYNEQFF
TGTGCTAGCAGCCCAGGGACTTCCTACAATGAGCAGTTCTTC